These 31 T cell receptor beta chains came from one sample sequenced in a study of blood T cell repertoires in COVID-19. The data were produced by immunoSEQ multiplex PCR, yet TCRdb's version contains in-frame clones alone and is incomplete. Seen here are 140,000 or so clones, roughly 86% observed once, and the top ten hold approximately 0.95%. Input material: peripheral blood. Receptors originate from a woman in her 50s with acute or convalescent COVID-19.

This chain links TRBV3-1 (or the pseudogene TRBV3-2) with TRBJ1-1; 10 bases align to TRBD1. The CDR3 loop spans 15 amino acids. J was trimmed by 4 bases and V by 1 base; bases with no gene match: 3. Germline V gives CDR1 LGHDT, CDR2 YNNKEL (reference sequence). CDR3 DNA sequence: TGTGCCAGCAGCCAAGGTAGGACAGGGGGCACTGAAGCTTTCTTT. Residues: CASSQGRTGGTEAFF.

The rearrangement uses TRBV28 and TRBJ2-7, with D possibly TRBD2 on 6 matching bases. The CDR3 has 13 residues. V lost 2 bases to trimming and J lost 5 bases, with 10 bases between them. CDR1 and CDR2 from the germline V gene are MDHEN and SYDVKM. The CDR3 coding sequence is TGTGCCAGCAGTTTACGGGGGAGGCACGAGCAGTACTTC. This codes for CASSLRGRHEQYF.

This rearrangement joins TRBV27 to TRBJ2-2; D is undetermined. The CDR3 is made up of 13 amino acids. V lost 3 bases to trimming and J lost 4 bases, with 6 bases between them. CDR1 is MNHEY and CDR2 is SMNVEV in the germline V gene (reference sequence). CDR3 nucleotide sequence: TGTGCCAGCAGTTTGTGGGCCACCGGGGAGCTGTTTTTT. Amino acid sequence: CASSLWATGELFF.

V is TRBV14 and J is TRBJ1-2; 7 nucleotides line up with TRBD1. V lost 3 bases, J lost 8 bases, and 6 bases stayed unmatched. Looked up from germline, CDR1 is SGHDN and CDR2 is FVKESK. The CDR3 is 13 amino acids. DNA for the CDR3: TGTGCCAGCAGCCATGGACAGGCGGGAGGCTACACCTTC. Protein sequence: CASSHGQAGGYTF. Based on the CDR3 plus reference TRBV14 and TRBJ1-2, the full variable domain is EAGVTQFPSHSVIEKGQTVTLRCDPISGHDNLYWYRRVMGKEIKFLLHFVKESKQDESGMPNNRFLAERTGGTYSTLKVQPAELEDSGVYFCASSHGQAGGYTFGSGTRLTVV.

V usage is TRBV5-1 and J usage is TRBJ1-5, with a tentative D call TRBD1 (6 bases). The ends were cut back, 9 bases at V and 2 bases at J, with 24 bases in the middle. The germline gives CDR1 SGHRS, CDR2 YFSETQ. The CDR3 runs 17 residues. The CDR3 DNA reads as TGCGCCAACCCCGGGACACCAACCAACGCGGGCAATCAGCCCCAGCATTTT. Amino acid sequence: CANPGTPTNAGNQPQHF.

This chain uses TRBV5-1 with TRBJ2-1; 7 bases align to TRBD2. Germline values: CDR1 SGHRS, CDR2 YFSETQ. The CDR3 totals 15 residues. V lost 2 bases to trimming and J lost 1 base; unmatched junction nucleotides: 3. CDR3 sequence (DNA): TGCGCCAGCAGCTTTTGGGGGGGATCCTACAATGAGCAGTTCTTC. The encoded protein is CASSFWGGSYNEQFF. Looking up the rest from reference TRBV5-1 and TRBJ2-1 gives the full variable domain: KAGVTQTPRYLIKTRGQQVTLSCSPISGHRSVSWYQQTPGQGLQFLFEYFSETQRNKGNFPGRFSGRQFSNSRSEMNVSTLELGDSALYLCASSFWGGSYNEQFFGPGTRLTVL.

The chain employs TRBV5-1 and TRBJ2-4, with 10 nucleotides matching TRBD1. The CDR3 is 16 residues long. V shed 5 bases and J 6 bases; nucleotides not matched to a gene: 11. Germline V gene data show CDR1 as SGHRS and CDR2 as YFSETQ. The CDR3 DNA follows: TGCGCCAGCAGTAACCCAGGACAGGGGGATAGAAACATTCAGTACTTC. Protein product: CASSNPGQGDRNIQYF.

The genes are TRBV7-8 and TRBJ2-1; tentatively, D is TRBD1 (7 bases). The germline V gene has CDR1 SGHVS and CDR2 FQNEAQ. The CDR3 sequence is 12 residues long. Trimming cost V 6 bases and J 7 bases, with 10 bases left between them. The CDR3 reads CASRTGRNEQFF. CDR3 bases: TGTGCCAGCAGGACAGGGAGGAATGAGCAGTTCTTC. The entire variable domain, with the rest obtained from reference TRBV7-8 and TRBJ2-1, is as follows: GAGVSQSPRYKVAKRGQDVALRCDPISGHVSLFWYQQALGQGPEFLTYFQNEAQLDKSGLPSDRFFAERPEGSVSTLKIQRTQQEDSAVYLCASRTGRNEQFFGPGTRLTVL.

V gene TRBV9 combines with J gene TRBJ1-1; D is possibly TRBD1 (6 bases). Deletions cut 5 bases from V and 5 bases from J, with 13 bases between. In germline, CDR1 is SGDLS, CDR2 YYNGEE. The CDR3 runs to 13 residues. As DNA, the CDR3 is TGTGCCAGCAGGCGACAGGTTGGAACTGAAGCTTTCTTT. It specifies CASRRQVGTEAFF.

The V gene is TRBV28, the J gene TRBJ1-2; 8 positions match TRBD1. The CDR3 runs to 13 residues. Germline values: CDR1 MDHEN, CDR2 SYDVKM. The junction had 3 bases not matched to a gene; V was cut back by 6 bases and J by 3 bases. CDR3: CASRKQGDYGYTF. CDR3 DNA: TGTGCCAGCAGAAAACAGGGGGACTATGGCTACACCTTC.

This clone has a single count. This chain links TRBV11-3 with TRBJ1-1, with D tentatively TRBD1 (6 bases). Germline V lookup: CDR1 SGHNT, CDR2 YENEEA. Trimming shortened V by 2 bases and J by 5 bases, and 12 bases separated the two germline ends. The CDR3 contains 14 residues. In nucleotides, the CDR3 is TGTGCCAGCAGCTTATCAGGGGCGAATACTGAAGCTTTCTTT. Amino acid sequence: CASSLSGANTEAFF.

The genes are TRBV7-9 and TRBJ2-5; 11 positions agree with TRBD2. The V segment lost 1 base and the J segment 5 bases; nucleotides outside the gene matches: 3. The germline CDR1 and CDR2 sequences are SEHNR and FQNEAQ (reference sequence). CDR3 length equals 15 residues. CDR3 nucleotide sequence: TGTGCCAGCAGCTTAGTAGGGACTAGCGGCGAGACCCAGTACTTC. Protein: CASSLVGTSGETQYF.

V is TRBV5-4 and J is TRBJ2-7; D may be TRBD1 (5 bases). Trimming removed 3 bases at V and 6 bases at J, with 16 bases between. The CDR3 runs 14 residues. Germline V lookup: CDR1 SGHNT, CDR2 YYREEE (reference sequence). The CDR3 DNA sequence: TGTGCCAGCAGCTCCGACTCCTTAAGGGGCGAGCAGTACTTC. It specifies CASSSDSLRGEQYF. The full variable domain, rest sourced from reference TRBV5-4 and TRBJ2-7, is ETGVTQSPTHLIKTRGQQVTLRCSSQSGHNTVSWYQQALGQGPQFIFQYYREEENGRGNFPPRFSGLQFPNYSSELNVNALELDDSALYLCASSSDSLRGEQYFGPGTRLTVT.

The CDR3 sequence: CASSMGTGQETQYF. The DNA of the CDR3 is TGTGCCAGCAGCATGGGGACAGGGCAAGAGACCCAGTACTTC. V is TRBV7-9 and J is TRBJ2-5, with 9 bases lining up with TRBD1. Trimming at V came to 5 bases and at J to 2 bases, leaving 3 bases not matched to a gene. This CDR3 has 14 residues. Germline V gene lookup returns CDR1 SEHNR and CDR2 FQNEAQ (reference sequence).

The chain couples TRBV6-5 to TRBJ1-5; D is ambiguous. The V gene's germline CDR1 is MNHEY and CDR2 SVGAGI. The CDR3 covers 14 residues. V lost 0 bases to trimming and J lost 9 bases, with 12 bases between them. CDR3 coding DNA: TGTGCCAGCAGTTACTCAGAGTCGGGGTCGCCCCAGCATTTT. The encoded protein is CASSYSESGSPQHF.

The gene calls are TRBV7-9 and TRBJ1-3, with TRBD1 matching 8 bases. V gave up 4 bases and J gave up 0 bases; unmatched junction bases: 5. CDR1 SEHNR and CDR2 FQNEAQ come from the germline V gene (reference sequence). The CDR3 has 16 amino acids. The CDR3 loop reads CASSSTTGDSGNTIYF. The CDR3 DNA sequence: TGTGCCAGCAGCTCCACGACAGGGGACTCTGGAAACACCATATATTTT.

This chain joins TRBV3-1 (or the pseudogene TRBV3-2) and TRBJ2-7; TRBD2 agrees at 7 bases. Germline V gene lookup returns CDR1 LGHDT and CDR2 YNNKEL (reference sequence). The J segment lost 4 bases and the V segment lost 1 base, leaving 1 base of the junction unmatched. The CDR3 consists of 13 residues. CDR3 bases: TGTGCCAGCAGCCAAGTGCGGGGGTACGAGCAGTACTTC. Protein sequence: CASSQVRGYEQYF.

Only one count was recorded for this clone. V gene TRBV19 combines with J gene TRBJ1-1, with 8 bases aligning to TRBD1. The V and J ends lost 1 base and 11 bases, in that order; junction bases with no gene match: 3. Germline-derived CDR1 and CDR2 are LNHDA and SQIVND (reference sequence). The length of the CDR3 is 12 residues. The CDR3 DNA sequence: TGTGCCAGTAGTATAGGACAGGGGCAGGCTTTCTTT. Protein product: CASSIGQGQAFF.

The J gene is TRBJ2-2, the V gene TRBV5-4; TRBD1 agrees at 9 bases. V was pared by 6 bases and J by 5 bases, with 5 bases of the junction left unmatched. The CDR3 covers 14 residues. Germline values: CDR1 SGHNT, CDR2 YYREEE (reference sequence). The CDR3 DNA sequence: TGTGCCAGCACCGGGACAGGGAAGACCGGGGAGCTGTTTTTT. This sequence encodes CASTGTGKTGELFF.

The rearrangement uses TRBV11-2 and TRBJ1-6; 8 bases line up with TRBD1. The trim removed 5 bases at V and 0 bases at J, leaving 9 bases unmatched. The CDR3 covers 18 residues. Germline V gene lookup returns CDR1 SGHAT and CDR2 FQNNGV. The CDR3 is CASSPGDRIFSYNSPLHF. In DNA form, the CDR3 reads TGTGCCAGCAGCCCGGGGGACAGGATATTCTCCTATAATTCACCCCTCCACTTT.

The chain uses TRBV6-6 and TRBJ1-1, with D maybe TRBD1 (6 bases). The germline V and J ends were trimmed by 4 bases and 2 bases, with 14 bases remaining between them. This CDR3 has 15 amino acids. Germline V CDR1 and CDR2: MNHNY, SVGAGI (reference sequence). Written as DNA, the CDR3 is TGTGCCAGCAGTTTGCCAGGGGACCCTAACACTGAAGCTTTCTTT. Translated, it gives CASSLPGDPNTEAFF.

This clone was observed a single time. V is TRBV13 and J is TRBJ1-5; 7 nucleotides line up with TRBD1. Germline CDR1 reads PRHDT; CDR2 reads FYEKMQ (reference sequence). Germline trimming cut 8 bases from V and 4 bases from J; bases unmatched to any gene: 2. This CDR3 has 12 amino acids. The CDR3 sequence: CASGGQNQPQHF. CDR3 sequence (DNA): TGTGCCAGCGGGGGACAGAATCAGCCCCAGCATTTT.

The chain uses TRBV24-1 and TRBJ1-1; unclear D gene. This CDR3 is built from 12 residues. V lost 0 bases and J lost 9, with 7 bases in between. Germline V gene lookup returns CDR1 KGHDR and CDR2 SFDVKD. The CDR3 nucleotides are TGTGCCACCAGTGATTTGGAACTGAAAGCTTTCTTT. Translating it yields CATSDLELKAFF.

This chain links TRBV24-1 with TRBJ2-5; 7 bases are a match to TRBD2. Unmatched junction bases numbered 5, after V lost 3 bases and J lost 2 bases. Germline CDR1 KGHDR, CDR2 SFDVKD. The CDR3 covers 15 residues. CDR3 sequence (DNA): TGTGCCACCAGTGATGTACTAGCGAGTCAAGAGACCCAGTACTTC. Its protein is CATSDVLASQETQYF.

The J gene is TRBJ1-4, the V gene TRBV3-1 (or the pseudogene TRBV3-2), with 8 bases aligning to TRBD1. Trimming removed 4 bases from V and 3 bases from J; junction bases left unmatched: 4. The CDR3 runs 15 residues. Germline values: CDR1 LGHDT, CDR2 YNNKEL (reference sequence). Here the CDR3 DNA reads TGTGCCAGCAGCCTAGGGACAGGTCCTAATGAAAAACTGTTTTTT. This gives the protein CASSLGTGPNEKLFF.

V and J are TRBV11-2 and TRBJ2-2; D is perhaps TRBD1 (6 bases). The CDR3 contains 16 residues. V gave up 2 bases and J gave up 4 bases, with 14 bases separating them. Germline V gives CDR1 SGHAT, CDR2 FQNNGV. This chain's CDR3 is CASSLRVGQLTGELFF. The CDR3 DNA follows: TGTGCCAGCAGCTTACGAGTCGGACAGCTCACCGGGGAGCTGTTTTTT.

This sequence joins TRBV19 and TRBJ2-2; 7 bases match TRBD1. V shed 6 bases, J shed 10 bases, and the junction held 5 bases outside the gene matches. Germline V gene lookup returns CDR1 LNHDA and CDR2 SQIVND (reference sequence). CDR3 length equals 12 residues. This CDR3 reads CASSPDREELFF. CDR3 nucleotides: TGTGCCAGTAGCCCCGACAGGGAGGAGCTGTTTTTT.

The CDR3 is CASSPSGPNNEQFF. Written as DNA, the CDR3 is TGCGCCAGCAGCCCTAGCGGTCCTAACAATGAGCAGTTCTTC. The rearrangement links TRBV4-1 to TRBJ2-1, with 7 bases identical to TRBD2. From germline, CDR1 is MGHRA and CDR2 YSYEKL. The V gene end was trimmed by 4 bases and the J gene end by 5 bases; junction bases not matched to a gene: 5. This CDR3 is 14 amino acids long.

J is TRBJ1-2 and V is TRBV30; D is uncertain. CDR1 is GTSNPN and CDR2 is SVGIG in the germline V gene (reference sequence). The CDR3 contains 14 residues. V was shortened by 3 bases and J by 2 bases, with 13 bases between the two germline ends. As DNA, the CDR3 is TGTGCCTGGAGCTCCTTTACAGAAAACTATGGCTACACCTTC. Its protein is CAWSSFTENYGYTF.

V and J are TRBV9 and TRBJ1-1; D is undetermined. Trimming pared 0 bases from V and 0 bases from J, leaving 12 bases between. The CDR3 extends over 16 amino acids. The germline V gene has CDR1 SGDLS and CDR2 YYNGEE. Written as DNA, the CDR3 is TGTGCCAGCAGCGTAGTACCGGGAGGAATGAACACTGAAGCTTTCTTT. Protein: CASSVVPGGMNTEAFF.

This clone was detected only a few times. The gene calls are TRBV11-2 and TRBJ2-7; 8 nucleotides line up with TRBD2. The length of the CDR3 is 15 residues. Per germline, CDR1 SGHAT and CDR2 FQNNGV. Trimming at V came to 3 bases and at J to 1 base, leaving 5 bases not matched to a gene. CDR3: CASSFGGGNSYEQYF. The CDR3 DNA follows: TGTGCCAGCAGCTTCGGGGGGGGAAATTCCTACGAGCAGTACTTC.